A single sample is the source of the 4 T cell receptor beta chains below, sequenced in a study of T-cell reconstitution after alpha-beta-depleted transplantation in children. Unique molecular identifiers were incorporated during preparation of the TCRbeta library. MiXCR, applied by TCRdb to the PCR reads, yields one record per CDR3 protein. The sample contains hundreds of thousands of distinct CDR3 sequences, approximately 12% of which appear only once. The sample in question was PBMCs, mostly from graft donor cells, obtained 360 days after TCRalphabeta/CD19-depleted stem cell transplant. These receptors all stem from a male patient aged 10 to 17 who had a stem cell transplant for acute myeloid leukemia, so the T cells may come from the graft donor.

This chain links TRBV27 with TRBJ1-3; the D gene is possibly TRBD1 (5 bases). V was pared by 5 bases and J by 0 bases, with 14 bases between. This CDR3 has 16 amino acids. CDR1 MNHEY and CDR2 SMNVEV come from the germline V gene (reference sequence). This CDR3 is CASSPQGRSSGNTIYF. The CDR3 bases are TGTGCCAGCAGTCCCCAGGGACGGAGCTCTGGAAACACCATATATTTT.

The chain combines TRBV20-1 with TRBJ2-2; TRBD2 agrees at 10 bases. This CDR3 comprises 15 residues. CDR1 DFQATT and CDR2 SNEGSKA come from the germline V gene (reference sequence). Trimming took 6 bases from V and 6 from J; bases not matched to a gene: 10. For the CDR3, the DNA is TGCAGTGCCTTTTTCCGACTAGCGGGTGCCGGGGAGCTGTTTTTT. This gives the protein CSAFFRLAGAGELFF.

The sample holds a few counts of this clonotype. In DNA form, the CDR3 reads TGCAGCGTTGACTTCGGGGATACGCAGTATTTT. Translating gives CSVDFGDTQYF. The chain carries TRBV29-1 and TRBJ2-3; unclear D gene. V dropped 3 bases and J dropped 6 bases, with 7 bases sitting between them. The CDR3 has 11 residues. Germline-derived CDR1 and CDR2 are SQVTM and ANQGSEA.

This sequence joins TRBV28 and TRBJ2-5; D is perhaps TRBD2 (5 bases). V was pared by 8 bases and J by 5 bases, with 12 bases between. Germline-derived CDR1 and CDR2 are MDHEN and SYDVKM. The CDR3 has 12 residues. CDR3 protein: CASCSVSETQYF. The DNA of the CDR3 is TGTGCCAGCTGTAGCGTTAGCGAGACCCAGTACTTC.